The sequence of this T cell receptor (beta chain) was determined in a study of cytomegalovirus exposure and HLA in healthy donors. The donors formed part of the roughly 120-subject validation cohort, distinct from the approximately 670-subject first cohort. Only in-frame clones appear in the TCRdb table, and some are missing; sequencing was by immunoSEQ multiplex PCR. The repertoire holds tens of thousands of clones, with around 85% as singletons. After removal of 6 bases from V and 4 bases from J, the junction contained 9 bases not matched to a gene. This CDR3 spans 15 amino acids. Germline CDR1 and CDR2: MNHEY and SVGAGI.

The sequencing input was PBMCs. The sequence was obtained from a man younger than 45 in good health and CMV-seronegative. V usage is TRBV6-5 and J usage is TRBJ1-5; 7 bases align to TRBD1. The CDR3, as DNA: TGTGCCAGCAGCCAAACAGGGGCCCCTAATCAGCCCCAGCATTTT. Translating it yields CASSQTGAPNQPQHF.